The T cell receptor (beta chain) described here comes from a study of blood T cell repertoires in COVID-19. Background on the study: Samples taken during acute and convalescent COVID-19 were collected in the United States, Italy and Spain. Nucleic acid was either cDNA or gDNA, and it came from T cells, B-cell-depleted T cells, or PBMCs.

The CDR3 runs 17 residues. From germline, CDR1 is SSHAT and CDR2 FNYEAQ (reference sequence). Per the original methods: Estimated nucleated cell counts came from reference gene primer amplification. Generated by immunoSEQ multiplex PCR, the TCRdb table keeps only in-frame clones and is missing some. That table supplies the V and J calls and clone size; D and trimming were determined from the DNA. The sample includes fewer than 200,000 clones, about 82% of them seen just once. About this clone itself: An end of the junction does not agree with germline; a read error may underlie this.

The V call is TRBV7-7, the J call TRBJ2-1, with 15 nucleotides matching TRBD2. The source material was peripheral blood. The origin of this receptor is a man aged 65-85 years with active or convalescent COVID-19. The CDR3: CASSSGLAGGPINEQFF. In DNA, the CDR3 is TGTGCTAGCAGCTCCGGACTAGCGGGAGGGCCGATCAATGAGCAGTTCTTC.